A single T cell receptor beta chain is shown here with its context. This entry comes from a study of blood T cell repertoires in COVID-19. Study-wide background: From the United States, Italy and Spain came samples of acute and convalescent COVID-19. The analysed material was cDNA or gDNA that came from T cells, B-cell-depleted T cells, or PBMCs.

Source study methods: Reference gene primer amplification yielded estimated nucleated cell counts. Sequencing used immunoSEQ multiplex PCR; TCRdb keeps in-frame clones, though not all of them. That table furnishes V, J and clone size, whereas the DNA furnished D and trimming. The table lists 290,000 or so clones, around 90% of them singletons. The study assigned cohorts using participant-reported clinical history. What was sequenced was PBMCs or T cells enriched from blood (not recorded which). The TCR comes from a woman aged 25 to 45 who had recovered from COVID-19.

The chain's CDR3 is CASRGGDQETQYF. The CDR3 bases are TGTGCCAGCAGAGGCGGGGATCAAGAGACCCAGTACTTC. The chain joins TRBV12-3 or TRBV12-4 to TRBJ2-5; D possibly corresponds to TRBD2 (6 bases). The V gene lost 6 bases and the J gene lost 2 bases, with 10 bases spanning the gap. The CDR3 has 13 residues.